This TCR beta chain was found in a study of blood T cell repertoires in COVID-19. Sequenced by immunoSEQ multiplex PCR; TCRdb stores in-frame clones only, minus some. The sample shows over 300,000 clones, over 75% of them seen only once. Trimming removed 2 bases at V and 6 bases at J, with 11 bases between. The CDR3 totals 13 residues. CDR1 is GTSNPN, CDR2 SVGIG, per germline (reference sequence). Clinical history as reported by participants underpinned cohort assignment. Input material: PBMCs or T cells enriched from blood (not recorded which). The clonotype originates from a man aged 30-40 years who had recovered from COVID-19. This chain connects TRBV30 to TRBJ2-1, with a possible D match to TRBD2 (6 bases). The CDR3 reads CAWSWGVFNEQFF. CDR3 nucleotides: TGTGCCTGGAGTTGGGGGGTCTTCAATGAGCAGTTCTTC.